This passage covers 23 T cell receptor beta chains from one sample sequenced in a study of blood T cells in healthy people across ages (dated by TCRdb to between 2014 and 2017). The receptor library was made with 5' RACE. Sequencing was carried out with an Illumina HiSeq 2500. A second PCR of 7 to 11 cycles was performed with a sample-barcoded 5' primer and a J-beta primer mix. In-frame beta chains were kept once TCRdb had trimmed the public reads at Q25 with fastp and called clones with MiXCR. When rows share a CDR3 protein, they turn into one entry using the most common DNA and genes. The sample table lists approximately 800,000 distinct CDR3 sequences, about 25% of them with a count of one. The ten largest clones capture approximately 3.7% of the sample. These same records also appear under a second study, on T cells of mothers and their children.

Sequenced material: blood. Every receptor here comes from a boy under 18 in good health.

This CDR3 is CASSEQGALYSPLHF. For the CDR3, the DNA is TGTGCCAGCAGTGAACAGGGGGCCTTGTATTCACCCCTCCACTTT. The rearrangement uses TRBV6-5 and TRBJ1-6, with 9 bases aligning to TRBD1. Per germline, CDR1 MNHEY and CDR2 SVGAGI. Trimming took 5 bases from V and 8 from J; bases not matched to a gene: 7. The CDR3 extends over 15 amino acids.

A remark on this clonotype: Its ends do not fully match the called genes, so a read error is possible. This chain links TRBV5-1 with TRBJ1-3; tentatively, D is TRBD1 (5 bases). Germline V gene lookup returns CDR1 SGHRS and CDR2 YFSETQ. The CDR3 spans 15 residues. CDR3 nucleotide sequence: TGCGCCAGCAGCTTGGATCGGGGGTTTGGATACACCATATATTTT. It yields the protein CASSLDRGFGYTIYF.

CDR3 nucleotide sequence: TGCAGTGCTGGTCTAGCGGGAATTGAGCAGTTCTTC. Its protein product is CSAGLAGIEQFF. The rearrangement links TRBV20-1 to TRBJ2-1; 9 bases are a match to TRBD2. The CDR3 totals 12 residues. V trimming: 5 bases; J trimming: 9 bases; junction bases outside the gene matches: 5. Germline CDR1 DFQATT, CDR2 SNEGSKA (reference sequence).

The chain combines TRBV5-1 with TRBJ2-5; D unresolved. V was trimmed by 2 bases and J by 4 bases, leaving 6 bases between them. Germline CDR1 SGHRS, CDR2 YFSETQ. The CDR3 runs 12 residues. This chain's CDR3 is CASSFIPETQYF. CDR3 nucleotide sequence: TGCGCCAGCAGCTTCATCCCAGAGACCCAGTACTTC.

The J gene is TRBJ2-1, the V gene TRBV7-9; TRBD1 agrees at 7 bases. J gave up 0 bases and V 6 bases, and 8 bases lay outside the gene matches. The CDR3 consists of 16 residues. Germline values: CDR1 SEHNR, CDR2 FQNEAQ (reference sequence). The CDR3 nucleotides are TGTGCCAGCAGGTTTACAGGGGTAAGCTCCTACAATGAGCAGTTCTTC. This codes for CASRFTGVSSYNEQFF.

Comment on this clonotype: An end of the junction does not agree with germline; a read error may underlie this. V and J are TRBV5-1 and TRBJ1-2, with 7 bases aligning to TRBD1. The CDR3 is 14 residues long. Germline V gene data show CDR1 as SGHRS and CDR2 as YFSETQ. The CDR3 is CASTLGQVSDGYTF. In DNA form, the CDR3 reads TGCGCGAGCACCCTAGGACAGGTGTCGGATGGCTACACCTTC. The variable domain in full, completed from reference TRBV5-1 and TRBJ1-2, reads KAGVTQTPRYLIKTRGQQVTLSCSPISGHRSVSWYQQTPGQGLQFLFEYFSETQRNKGNFPGRFSGRQFSNSRSEMNVSTLELGDSALYLCASTLGQVSDGYTFGSGTRLTVV.

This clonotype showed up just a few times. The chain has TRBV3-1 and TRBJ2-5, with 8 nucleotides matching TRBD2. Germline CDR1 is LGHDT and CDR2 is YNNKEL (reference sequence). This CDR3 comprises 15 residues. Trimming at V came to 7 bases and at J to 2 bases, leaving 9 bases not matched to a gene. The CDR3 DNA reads TGTGCCAGCATCCCCGGGACTAGTGTACAAGAGACCCAGTACTTC. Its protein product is CASIPGTSVQETQYF.

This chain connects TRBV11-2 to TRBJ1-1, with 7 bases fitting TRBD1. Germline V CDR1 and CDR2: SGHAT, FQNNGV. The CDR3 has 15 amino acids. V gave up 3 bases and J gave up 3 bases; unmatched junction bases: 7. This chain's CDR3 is CASSFLQGYYTEAFF. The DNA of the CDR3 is TGTGCCAGCAGCTTTTTACAGGGGTACTACACTGAAGCTTTCTTT.

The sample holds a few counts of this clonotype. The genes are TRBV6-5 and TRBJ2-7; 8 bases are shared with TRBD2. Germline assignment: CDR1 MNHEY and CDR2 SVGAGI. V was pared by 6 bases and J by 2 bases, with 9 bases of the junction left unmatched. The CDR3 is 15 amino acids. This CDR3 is CASRRLARGTYEQYF. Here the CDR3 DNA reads TGTGCCAGCAGAAGACTAGCGCGAGGGACCTACGAGCAGTACTTC.

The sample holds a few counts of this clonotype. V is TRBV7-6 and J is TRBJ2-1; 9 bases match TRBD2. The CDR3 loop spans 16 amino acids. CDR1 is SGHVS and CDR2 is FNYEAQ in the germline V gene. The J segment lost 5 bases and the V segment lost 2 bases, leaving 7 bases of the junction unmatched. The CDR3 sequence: CASSLLAGGTNNEQFF. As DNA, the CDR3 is TGTGCCAGCAGCTTACTGGCGGGGGGGACAAACAATGAGCAGTTCTTC.

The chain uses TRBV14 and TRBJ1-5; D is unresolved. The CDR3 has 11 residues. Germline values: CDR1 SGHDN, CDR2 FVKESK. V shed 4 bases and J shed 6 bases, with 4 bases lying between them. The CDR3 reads CASSPCQPQHF. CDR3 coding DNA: TGTGCCAGCAGCCCATGTCAGCCCCAGCATTTT.

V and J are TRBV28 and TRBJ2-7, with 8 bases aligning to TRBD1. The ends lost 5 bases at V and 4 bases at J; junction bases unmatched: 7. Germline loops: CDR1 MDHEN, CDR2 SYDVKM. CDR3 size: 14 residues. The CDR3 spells CASSVFTGGYEQYF. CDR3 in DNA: TGTGCCAGCAGTGTCTTTACAGGGGGGTACGAGCAGTACTTC.

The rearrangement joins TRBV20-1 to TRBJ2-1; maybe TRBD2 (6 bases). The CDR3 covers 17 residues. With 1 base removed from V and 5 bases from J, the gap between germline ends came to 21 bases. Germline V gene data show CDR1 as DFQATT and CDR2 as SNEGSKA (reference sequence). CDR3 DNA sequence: TGCAGTGCTAGAGGGGACTTTGGGGGAGTACGGGACAATGAGCAGTTCTTC. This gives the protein CSARGDFGGVRDNEQFF.

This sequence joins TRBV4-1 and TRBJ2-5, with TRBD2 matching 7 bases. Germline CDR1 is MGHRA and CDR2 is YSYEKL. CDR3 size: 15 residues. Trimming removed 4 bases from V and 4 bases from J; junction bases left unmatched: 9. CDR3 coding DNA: TGCGCCAGCAGCCCCTGGGGGGGAATAGGAGAGACCCAGTACTTC. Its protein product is CASSPWGGIGETQYF.

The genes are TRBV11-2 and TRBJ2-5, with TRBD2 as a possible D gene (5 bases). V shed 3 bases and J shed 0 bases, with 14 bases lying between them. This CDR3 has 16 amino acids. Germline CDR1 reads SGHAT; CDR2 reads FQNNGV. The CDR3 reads CASSFPTGIHQETQYF. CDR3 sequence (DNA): TGTGCCAGCAGCTTCCCTACGGGGATTCACCAAGAGACCCAGTACTTC.

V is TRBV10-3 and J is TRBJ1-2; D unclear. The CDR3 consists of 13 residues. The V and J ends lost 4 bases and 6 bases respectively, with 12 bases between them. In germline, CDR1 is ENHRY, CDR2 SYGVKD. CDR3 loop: CAISVAGEDGYTF. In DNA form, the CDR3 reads TGTGCCATCAGTGTGGCAGGCGAAGATGGCTACACCTTC.

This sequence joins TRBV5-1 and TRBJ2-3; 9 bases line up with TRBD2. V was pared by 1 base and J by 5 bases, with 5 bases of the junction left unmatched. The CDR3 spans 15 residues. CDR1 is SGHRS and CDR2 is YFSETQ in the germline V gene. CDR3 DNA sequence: TGCGCCAGCAGCTTGCGGCTAGCGGGGCTAGATACGCAGTATTTT. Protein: CASSLRLAGLDTQYF. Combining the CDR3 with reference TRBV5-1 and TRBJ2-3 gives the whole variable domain KAGVTQTPRYLIKTRGQQVTLSCSPISGHRSVSWYQQTPGQGLQFLFEYFSETQRNKGNFPGRFSGRQFSNSRSEMNVSTLELGDSALYLCASSLRLAGLDTQYFGPGTRLTVL.

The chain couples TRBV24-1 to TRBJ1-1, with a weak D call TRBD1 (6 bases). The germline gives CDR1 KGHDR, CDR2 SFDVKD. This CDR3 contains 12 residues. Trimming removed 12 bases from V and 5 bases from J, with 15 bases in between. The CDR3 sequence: CALGGPRTEAFF. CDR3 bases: TGTGCCCTCGGGGGGCCAAGGACTGAAGCTTTCTTT.

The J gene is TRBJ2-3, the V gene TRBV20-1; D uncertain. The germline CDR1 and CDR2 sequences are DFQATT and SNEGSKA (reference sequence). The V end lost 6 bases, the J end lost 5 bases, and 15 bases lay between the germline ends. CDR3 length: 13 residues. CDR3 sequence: CSAPELGLDTQYF. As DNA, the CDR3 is TGCAGTGCGCCCGAGTTGGGTTTAGATACGCAGTATTTT.

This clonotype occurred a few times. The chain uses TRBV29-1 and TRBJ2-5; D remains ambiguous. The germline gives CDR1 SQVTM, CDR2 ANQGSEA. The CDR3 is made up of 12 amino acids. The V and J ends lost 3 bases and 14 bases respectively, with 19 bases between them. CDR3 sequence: CSVELENPEVYF. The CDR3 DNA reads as TGCAGCGTTGAGCTCGAAAATCCCGAAGTCTACTTC. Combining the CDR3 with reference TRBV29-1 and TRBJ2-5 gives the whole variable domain SAVISQKPSRDICQRGTSLTIQCQVDSQVTMMFWYRQQPGQSLTLIATANQGSEATYESGFVIDKFPISRPNLTFSTLTVSNMSPEDSSIYLCSVELENPEVYFGPGTRLLVL.

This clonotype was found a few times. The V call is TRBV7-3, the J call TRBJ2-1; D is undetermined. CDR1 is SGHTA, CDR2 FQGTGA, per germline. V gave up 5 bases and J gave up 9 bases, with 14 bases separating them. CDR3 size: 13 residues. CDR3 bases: TGTGCCAGCAGCCCAACACCCGGGCCTGAGCAGTTCTTC. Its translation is CASSPTPGPEQFF. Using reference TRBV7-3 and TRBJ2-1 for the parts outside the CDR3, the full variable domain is GAGVSQTPSNKVTEKGKYVELRCDPISGHTALYWYRQSLGQGPEFLIYFQGTGAADDSGLPNDRFFAVRPEGSVSTLKIQRTERGDSAVYLCASSPTPGPEQFFGPGTRLTVL.

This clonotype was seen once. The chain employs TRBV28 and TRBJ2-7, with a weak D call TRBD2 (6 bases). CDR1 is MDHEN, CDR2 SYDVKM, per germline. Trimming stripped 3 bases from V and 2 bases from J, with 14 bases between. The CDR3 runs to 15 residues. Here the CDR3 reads CASSFGGANAYEQYF. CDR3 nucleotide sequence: TGTGCCAGCAGTTTTGGAGGGGCCAATGCCTACGAGCAGTACTTC.

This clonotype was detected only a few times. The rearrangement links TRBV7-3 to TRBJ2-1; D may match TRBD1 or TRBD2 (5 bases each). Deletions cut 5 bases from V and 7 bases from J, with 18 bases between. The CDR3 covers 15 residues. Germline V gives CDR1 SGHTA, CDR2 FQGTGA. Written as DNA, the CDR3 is TGTGCCAGCAGCGACGCAGGGACCAATCTAAATGAGCAGTTCTTC. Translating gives CASSDAGTNLNEQFF.